What follows are 8 T cell receptor beta chains derived from one specimen sequenced in a study of blood T cell repertoires in COVID-19. TCRdb's copy holds only in-frame clones and misses some; the assay was immunoSEQ multiplex PCR. In the table there are about 300,000 clones, approximately 84% of which are singletons. Sequences were obtained from peripheral blood. The receptors shown here come from a human donor with COVID-19, enrolled during active disease. The donor label of this sample is uncertain.

The chain is built from TRBV11-2 and TRBJ2-7; TRBD1 agrees at 8 bases. Per the germline V gene, CDR1 is SGHAT and CDR2 is FQNNGV. This CDR3 comprises 15 residues. With 0 bases clipped from V and 5 bases from J, the junction kept 6 bases outside the gene matches. CDR3 sequence reads: CASSLDSGQGHEQYF. The CDR3 DNA sequence: TGTGCCAGCAGCTTAGATTCCGGACAGGGCCACGAGCAGTACTTC. The entire variable domain, with the rest obtained from reference TRBV11-2 and TRBJ2-7, is as follows: EAGVAQSPRYKIIEKRQSVAFWCNPISGHATLYWYQQILGQGPKLLIQFQNNGVVDDSQLPKDRFSAERLKGVDSTLKIQPAKLEDSAVYLCASSLDSGQGHEQYFGPGTRLTVT.

The chain couples TRBV30 to TRBJ2-2, with 7 bases that match TRBD2. Germline CDR1 reads GTSNPN; CDR2 reads SVGIG (reference sequence). The CDR3 extends over 13 amino acids. The trim removed 1 base at V and 9 bases at J, leaving 5 bases unmatched. The CDR3 nucleotides are TGTGCCTGGAGTGCCGGACTAGTCCGGGAGCTGTTTTTT. It yields the protein CAWSAGLVRELFF. The variable domain in full, with the rest retrieved from reference TRBV30 and TRBJ2-2, is SQTIHQWPATLVQPVGSPLSLECTVEGTSNPNLYWYRQAAGRGLQLLFYSVGIGQISSEVPQNLSASRPQDRQFILSSKKLLLSDSGFYLCAWSAGLVRELFFGEGSRLTVL.

The rearrangement uses TRBV19 and TRBJ2-2; 7 bases match TRBD2. The V segment lost 2 bases and the J segment 4 bases; nucleotides outside the gene matches: 4. This CDR3 contains 15 residues. The germline CDR1 and CDR2 sequences are LNHDA and SQIVND (reference sequence). CDR3 region: CASSIRGRATGELFF. CDR3 DNA sequence: TGTGCCAGTAGTATACGAGGGAGGGCCACCGGGGAGCTGTTTTTT.

V usage is TRBV30 and J usage is TRBJ1-5; maybe TRBD1 (5 bases). The CDR3 spans 13 residues. Per germline, CDR1 GTSNPN and CDR2 SVGIG (reference sequence). V lost 0 bases, J lost 4 bases, and 7 bases lay in between. CDR3 loop: CAWSVGENQPQHF. The CDR3 region has the DNA TGTGCCTGGAGTGTAGGGGAAAATCAGCCCCAGCATTTT.

This clone was seen more than once but under ten times. V usage is TRBV19 and J usage is TRBJ1-2; D ambiguous. Germline-derived CDR1 and CDR2 are LNHDA and SQIVND (reference sequence). This CDR3 is 14 amino acids long. Trimming took 5 bases from V and 7 from J, leaving 17 bases between them. CDR3 bases: TGTGCCAGTAGTCCATGGGCCAGTCCCTCTGGCTACACCTTC. Protein product: CASSPWASPSGYTF.

The chain uses TRBV3-1 (or the pseudogene TRBV3-2) and TRBJ1-3; the D gene is possibly TRBD1 (5 bases). Trimming stripped 5 bases from V and 0 bases from J, with 17 bases between. Germline CDR1 reads LGHDT; CDR2 reads YNNKEL (reference sequence). The CDR3 has 17 amino acids. The CDR3 DNA is TGTGCCAGCAGCGCCCACAGGCGCCTCAGCTCTGGAAACACCATATATTTT. Translated, it gives CASSAHRRLSSGNTIYF.

The table lists this clone with a few counts. The chain carries TRBV2 and TRBJ2-4, with a weak D call TRBD2 (5 bases). Trimming pared 7 bases from V and 0 bases from J, leaving 10 bases between. Germline V gene data show CDR1 as SNHLY and CDR2 as FYNNEI. This CDR3 has 14 residues. The DNA for the CDR3 is TGTGCCAGCAAAATCGGACTAGCCAAAAACATTCAGTACTTC. Encoded protein: CASKIGLAKNIQYF.

The chain couples TRBV28 to TRBJ1-1; possible D gene TRBD1, 6 bases. CDR1 MDHEN and CDR2 SYDVKM come from the germline V gene. V was shortened by 7 bases and J by 3 bases, with 15 bases between the two germline ends. The CDR3 has 14 residues. For the CDR3, the DNA is TGTGCCAGCACTAACCAGGGGCTGGACACTGAAGCTTTCTTT. The encoded protein is CASTNQGLDTEAFF.